Below are 2 T cell receptor beta chains sequenced from a single sample in a study of blood T cell repertoires in COVID-19. Clones were read by immunoSEQ multiplex PCR, and TCRdb kept only the in-frame ones, dropping some. The sample holds roughly 180,000 clones; about 81% are singletons and the top ten take approximately 10%. Sequenced sample: peripheral blood. The source of these receptors is a woman of 80 years or more with COVID-19, enrolled during active disease.

This clone was recorded only once. This chain joins TRBV3-1 (or the pseudogene TRBV3-2) and TRBJ1-4; the match to TRBD1 covers 7 bases. Germline lookup yields CDR1 LGHDT and CDR2 YNNKEL (reference sequence). The CDR3 consists of 14 residues. V trimming: 5 bases; J trimming: 5 bases; junction bases outside the gene matches: 5. The CDR3 spells CASSETGTNEKLFF. CDR3 DNA: TGTGCCAGCAGCGAGACAGGGACAAATGAAAAACTGTTTTTT.

The J gene is TRBJ1-2, the V gene TRBV7-9, with TRBD1 as a possible D gene (5 bases). Germline V gene sequence: CDR1 SEHNR, CDR2 FQNEAQ (reference sequence). V lost 5 bases and J lost 10, with 17 bases in between. The CDR3 runs 13 residues. CDR3 nucleotides: TGTGCCAGCAGCGCAGCGTCGGCAGGGAACTACACCTTC. Residues: CASSAASAGNYTF. Combining the CDR3 with reference TRBV7-9 and TRBJ1-2 gives the whole variable domain DTGVSQNPRHKITKRGQNVTFRCDPISEHNRLYWYRQTLGQGPEFLTYFQNEAQLEKSRLLSDRFSAERPKGSFSTLEIQRTEQGDSAMYLCASSAASAGNYTFGSGTRLTVV.